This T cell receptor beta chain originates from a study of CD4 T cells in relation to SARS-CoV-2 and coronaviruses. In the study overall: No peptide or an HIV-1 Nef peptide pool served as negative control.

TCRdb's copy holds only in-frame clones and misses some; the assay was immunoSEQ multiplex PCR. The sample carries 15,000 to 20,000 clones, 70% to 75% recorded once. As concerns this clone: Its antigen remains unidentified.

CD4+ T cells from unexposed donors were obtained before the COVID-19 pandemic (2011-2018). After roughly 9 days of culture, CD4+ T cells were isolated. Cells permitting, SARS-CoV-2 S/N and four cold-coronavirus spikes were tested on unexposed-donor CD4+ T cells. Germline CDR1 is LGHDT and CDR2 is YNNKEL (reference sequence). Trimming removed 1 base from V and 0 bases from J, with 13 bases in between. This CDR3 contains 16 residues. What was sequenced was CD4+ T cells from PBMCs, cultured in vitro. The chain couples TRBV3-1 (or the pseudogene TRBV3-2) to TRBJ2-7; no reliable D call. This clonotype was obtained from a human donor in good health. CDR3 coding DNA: TGTGCCAGCAGCCAAGGGGGAAGCTGGAGCTCCTACGAGCAGTACTTC. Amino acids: CASSQGGSWSSYEQYF.